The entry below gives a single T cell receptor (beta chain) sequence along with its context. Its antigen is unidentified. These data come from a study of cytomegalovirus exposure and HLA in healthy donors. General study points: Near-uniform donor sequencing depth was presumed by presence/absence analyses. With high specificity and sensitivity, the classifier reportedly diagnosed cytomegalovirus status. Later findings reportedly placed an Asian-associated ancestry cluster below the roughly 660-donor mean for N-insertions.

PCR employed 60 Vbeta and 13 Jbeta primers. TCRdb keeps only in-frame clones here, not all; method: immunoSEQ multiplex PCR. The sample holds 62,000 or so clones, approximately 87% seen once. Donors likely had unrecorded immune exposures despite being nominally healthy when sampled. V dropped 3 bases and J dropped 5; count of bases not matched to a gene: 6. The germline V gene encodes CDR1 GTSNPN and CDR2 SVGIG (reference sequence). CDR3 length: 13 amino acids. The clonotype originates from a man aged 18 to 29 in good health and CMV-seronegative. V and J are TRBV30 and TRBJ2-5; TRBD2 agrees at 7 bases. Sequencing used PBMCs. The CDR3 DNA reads TGTGCCTGGAGCGGGGGGTGGGAGGAGACCCAGTACTTC. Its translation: CAWSGGWEETQYF.